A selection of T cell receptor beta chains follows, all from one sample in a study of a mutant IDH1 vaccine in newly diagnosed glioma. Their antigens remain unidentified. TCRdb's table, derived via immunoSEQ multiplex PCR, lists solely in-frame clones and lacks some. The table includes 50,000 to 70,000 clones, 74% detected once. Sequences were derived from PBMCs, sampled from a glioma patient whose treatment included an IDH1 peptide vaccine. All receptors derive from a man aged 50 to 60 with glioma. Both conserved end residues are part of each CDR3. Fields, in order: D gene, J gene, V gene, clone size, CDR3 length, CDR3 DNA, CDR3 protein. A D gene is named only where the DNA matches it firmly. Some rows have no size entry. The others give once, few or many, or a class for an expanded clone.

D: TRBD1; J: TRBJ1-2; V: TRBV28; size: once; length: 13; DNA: TGTGCCAGCAGTCCCGGGGACAGGGATGGCTACACCTTC; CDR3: CASSPGDRDGYTF
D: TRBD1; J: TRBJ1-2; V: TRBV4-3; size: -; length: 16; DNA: TGCGCCAGCAGCCAAGATCCCGGGACAGGGAAGTATGGCTACACCTTC; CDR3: CASSQDPGTGKYGYTF
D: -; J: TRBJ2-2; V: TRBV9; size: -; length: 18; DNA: TGTGCCAGCAACCCCAAGGAGAGGCAGGGCTGGAACACCGGGGAGCTGTTTTTT; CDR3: CASNPKERQGWNTGELFF
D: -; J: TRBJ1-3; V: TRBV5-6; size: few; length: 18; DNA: TGTGCCAGCAGCTTGGTCTCGGGACGGCTAATCTCTGGAAACACCATATATTTT; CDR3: CASSLVSGRLISGNTIYF
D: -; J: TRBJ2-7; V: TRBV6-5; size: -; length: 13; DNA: TGTGCCAGCAGTTACGGGGGCCCCTACGAGCAGTACTTC; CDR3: CASSYGGPYEQYF
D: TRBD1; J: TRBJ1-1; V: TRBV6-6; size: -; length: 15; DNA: TGTGCCAGCAGTTCACCCCGACAGGGGAGGACTGAAGCTTTCTTT; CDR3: CASSSPRQGRTEAFF
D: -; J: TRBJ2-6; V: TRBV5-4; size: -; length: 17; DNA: TGTGCCAGCAGTTTGGGGGCGGGGAGCTCTGGGGCCAACGTCCTGACTTTC; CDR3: CASSLGAGSSGANVLTF
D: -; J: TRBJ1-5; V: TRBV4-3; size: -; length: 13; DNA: TGCGCCAGCAGCCAAGACAGTAATCAGCCCCAGCATTTT; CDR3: CASSQDSNQPQHF
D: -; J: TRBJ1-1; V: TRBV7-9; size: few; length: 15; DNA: TGTGCCAGCAGCCCTACCGCGCGGGCGAACACTGAAGCTTTCTTT; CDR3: CASSPTARANTEAFF
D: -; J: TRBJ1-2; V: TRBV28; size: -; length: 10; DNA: TGTGCCAGCAGTGGCTATGGCTACACCTTC; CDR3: CASSGYGYTF
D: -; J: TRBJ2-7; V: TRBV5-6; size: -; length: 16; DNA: TGTGCCAGCAGCTTTTGGGGGGTGATACCCTCCTACGAGCAGTACTTC; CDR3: CASSFWGVIPSYEQYF
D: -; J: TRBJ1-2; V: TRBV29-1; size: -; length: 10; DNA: TGCAGCGTTGACAGCTATGGCTACACCTTC; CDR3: CSVDSYGYTF
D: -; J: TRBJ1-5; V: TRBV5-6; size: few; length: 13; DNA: TGTGCCAGCAGCTTGGCAGGCAATCAGCCCCAGCATTTT; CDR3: CASSLAGNQPQHF
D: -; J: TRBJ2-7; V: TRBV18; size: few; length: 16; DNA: TGTGCCAGCTCACCACCCAACAGCCTAACAGCCTACGAGCAGTACTTC; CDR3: CASSPPNSLTAYEQYF
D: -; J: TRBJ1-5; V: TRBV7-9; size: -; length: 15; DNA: TGTGCCAGCAGCTCCTCGGGGGTGCGAAATCAGCCCCAGCATTTT; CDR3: CASSSSGVRNQPQHF
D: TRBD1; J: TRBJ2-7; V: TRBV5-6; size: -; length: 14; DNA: TGTGCCAGCAGCTTTGGGACAGGGGCCGCCGAGCAGTACTTC; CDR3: CASSFGTGAAEQYF
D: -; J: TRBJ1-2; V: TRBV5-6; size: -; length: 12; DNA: TGTGCCAGCAGCTTGACGAACTATGGCTACACCTTC; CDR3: CASSLTNYGYTF
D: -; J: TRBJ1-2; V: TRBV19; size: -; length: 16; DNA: TGTGCCAGTACCGAGATCGGGCAGTTCTTTAACTATGGCTACACCTTC; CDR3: CASTEIGQFFNYGYTF
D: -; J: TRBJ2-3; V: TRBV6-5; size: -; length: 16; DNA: TGTGCCAGCAGTTACGTCGACAGTTCTAGCACAGATACGCAGTATTTT; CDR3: CASSYVDSSSTDTQYF
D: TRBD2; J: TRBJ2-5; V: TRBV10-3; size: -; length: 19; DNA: TGTGCCATCAGTGAAGGACTAGCGGGGGGACGGATATCCCAAGAGACCCAGTACTTC; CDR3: CAISEGLAGGRISQETQYF
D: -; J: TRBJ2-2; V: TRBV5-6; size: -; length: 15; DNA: TGTGCCAGCAGCTTGGTGGGGCTGGGCACCGGGGAGCTGTTTTTT; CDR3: CASSLVGLGTGELFF
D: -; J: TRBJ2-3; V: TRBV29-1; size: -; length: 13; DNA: TGCAGCGTTGAAGAGCACGGGGAAAGTACGCAGTATTTT; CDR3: CSVEEHGESTQYF
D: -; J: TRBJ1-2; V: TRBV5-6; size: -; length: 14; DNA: TGTGCCAGCAGCTTGGCTCAGGGCCAGTATGGCTACACCTTC; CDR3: CASSLAQGQYGYTF
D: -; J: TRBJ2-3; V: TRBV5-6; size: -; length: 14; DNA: TGTGCCAGCAGCTTCTTGGACAGCACAGATACGCAGTATTTT; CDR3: CASSFLDSTDTQYF
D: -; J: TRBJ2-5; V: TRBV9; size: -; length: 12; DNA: TGTGCCAGCAGCGCCACCCAAGAGACCCAGTACTTC; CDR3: CASSATQETQYF
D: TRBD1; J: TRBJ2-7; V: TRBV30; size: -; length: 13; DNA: TGTGCCTGTTCTGGACAGGCAATCTACGAGCAGTACTTC; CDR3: CACSGQAIYEQYF
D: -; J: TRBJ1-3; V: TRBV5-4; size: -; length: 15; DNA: TGTGCCAGCAGCTTGGGACGGGGCTCTGGAAACACCATATATTTT; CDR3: CASSLGRGSGNTIYF
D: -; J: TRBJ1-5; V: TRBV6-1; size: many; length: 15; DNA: TGTGCCAGCAGTCGACAGCCTTATAGCAATCAGCCCCAGCATTTT; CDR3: CASSRQPYSNQPQHF
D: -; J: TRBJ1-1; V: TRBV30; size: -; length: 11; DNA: TGTGCCTGGAGTTTAGACGGTGAAGCTTTCTTT; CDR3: CAWSLDGEAFF
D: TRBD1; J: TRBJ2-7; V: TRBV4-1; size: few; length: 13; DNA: TGCGCCAGCAGCCTCGACAGGGCCTACGAGCAGTACTTC; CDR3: CASSLDRAYEQYF
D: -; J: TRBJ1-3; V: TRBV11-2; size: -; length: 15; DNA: TGTGCCAGCAGCTTAGACGGAAGAAGTGGAAACACCATATATTTT; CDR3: CASSLDGRSGNTIYF
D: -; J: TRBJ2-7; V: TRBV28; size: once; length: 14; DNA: TGTGCCAGCACCAGGCTAGGGGGTGTTTACGAGCAGTACTTC; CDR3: CASTRLGGVYEQYF
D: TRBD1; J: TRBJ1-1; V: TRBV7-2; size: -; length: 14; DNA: TGTGCCAGCAGACCACAGGGGGTCGGGACTGAAGCTTTCTTT; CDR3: CASRPQGVGTEAFF
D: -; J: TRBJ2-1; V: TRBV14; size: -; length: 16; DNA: TGTGCCAGCAGCCAAGGAAAGGACTCCCTGTGGAATGAGCAGTTCTTC; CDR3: CASSQGKDSLWNEQFF
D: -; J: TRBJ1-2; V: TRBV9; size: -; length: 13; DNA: TGTGCCAGCAGCGTAGAACATAACTATGGCTACACCTTC; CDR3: CASSVEHNYGYTF
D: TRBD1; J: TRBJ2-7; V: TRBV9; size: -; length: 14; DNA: TGTGCCAGCAGCGTAGCCCAGGGGGCGAGGGAGCAGTACTTC; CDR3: CASSVAQGAREQYF
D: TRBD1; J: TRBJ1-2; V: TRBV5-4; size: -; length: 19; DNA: TGTGCCAGCAGCCCTGGTGGGAGGGGCAGGGGGCCTCGGAACTATGGCTACACCTTC; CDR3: CASSPGGRGRGPRNYGYTF
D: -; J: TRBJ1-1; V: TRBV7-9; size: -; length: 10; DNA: TGTGCCAGCAGCTTCACTGAAGCTTTCTTT; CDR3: CASSFTEAFF
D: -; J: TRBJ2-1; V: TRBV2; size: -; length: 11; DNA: TGTGCCAGCAGCTATTACAATGAGCAGTTCTTC; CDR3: CASSYYNEQFF
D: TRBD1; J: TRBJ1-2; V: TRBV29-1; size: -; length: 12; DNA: TGCAGCGCCCGGGACAGTAACTATGGCTACACCTTC; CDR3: CSARDSNYGYTF
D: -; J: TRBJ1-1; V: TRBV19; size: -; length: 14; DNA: TGTGCCAGTAGTACGACATTCTACAACACTGAAGCTTTCTTT; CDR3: CASSTTFYNTEAFF
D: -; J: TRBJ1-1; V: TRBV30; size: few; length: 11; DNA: TGTGCCCGGGGGGCGAGCACTGAAGCTTTCTTT; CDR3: CARGASTEAFF
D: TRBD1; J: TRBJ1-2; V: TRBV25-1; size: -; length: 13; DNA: TGTGCCAGCAGTGAGGACAGGGTGGGTGGCTACACCTTC; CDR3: CASSEDRVGGYTF
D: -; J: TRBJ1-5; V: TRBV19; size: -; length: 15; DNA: TGTGCCACCCAGGCCACAGATTATAGCAATCAGCCCCAGCATTTT; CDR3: CATQATDYSNQPQHF
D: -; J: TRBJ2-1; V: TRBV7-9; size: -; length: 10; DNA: TGTGCCAGCAGCATCAATGAGCAGTTCTTC; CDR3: CASSINEQFF
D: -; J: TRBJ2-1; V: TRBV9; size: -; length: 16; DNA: TGTGCCAGCAGCCCCCGTCGGGCAGACTCCTACAATGAGCAGTTCTTC; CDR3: CASSPRRADSYNEQFF
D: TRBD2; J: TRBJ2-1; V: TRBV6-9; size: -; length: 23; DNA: TGTGCCAGCAGTTATTCCAGCCGAACTGCCGGGACTAGCGGGGGGTTGGGTTACAATGAGCAGTTCTTC; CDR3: CASSYSSRTAGTSGGLGYNEQFF
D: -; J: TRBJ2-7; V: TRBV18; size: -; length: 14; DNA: TGTGCCAGCTCACCTAGGACACAGTCACACGAGCAGTACTTC; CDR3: CASSPRTQSHEQYF
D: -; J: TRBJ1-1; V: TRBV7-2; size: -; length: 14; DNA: TGTGCCAGCAGCCGGGGAGCGGCGGACACTGAAGCTTTCTTT; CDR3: CASSRGAADTEAFF
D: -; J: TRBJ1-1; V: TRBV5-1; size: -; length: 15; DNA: TGCGCCAGCAGCTGGACTGGAGGCGGGAACACTGAAGCTTTCTTT; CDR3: CASSWTGGGNTEAFF
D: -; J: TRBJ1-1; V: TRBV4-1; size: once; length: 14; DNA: TGCGCCAGCAGCCCTATGTCTATGAACACTGAAGCTTTCTTT; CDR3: CASSPMSMNTEAFF
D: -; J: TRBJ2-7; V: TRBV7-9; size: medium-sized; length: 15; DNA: TGTGCCAGCAGCTTACCCCCCCGCCAGGGCTACGAGCAGTACTTC; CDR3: CASSLPPRQGYEQYF
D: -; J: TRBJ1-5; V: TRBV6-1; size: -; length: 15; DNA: TGTGCCAGCAGTGAATTGGGGGGAGGGAACCAGCCCCAGCATTTT; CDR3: CASSELGGGNQPQHF
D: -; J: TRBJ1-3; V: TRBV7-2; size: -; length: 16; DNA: TGTGCCAGCAGCTCCGGCGGGATTCTCTCTGGAAACACCATATATTTT; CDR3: CASSSGGILSGNTIYF
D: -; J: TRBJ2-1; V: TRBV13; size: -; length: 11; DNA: TGTGCCAGCAGCTTAGGGGCTGAGCAGTTCTTC; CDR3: CASSLGAEQFF